This is a list of T cell receptor beta chains from one sample in a study of T cell repertoires in cytomegalovirus infection. TCRdb ran MiXCR on the reads and lists one entry per CDR3 protein. The sample lists more than 200,000 distinct CDR3 sequences, around 8.7% seen once, with about 16% in the top ten. The sequenced material came from PBMCs. The receptors shown here come from a human donor in good health (CMV status not recorded). Some clones in this sample may be carry-over from other donors' samples. Each CDR3 is given with its conserved first and last residue. The order of the fields is D gene, J gene, clone size, V gene, CDR3 DNA, CDR3 protein. D genes are given only for firm matches. Some rows mark clone size as missing; the rest say once, few, many or name a class of expanded clone.

TRBD2,TRBJ2-7,many,TRBV7-2,TGTGCCAGCAGCTTAGCGGGGGGGAACAGATACTTTTCCTACGAGCAGTACTTC,CASSLAGGNRYFSYEQYF
-,TRBJ1-5,many,TRBV7-2,TGTGCCAGCAGCCCACGGGGGGCAATGGGCAATCAGCCCCAGCATTTT,CASSPRGAMGNQPQHF
-,TRBJ2-7,many,TRBV6-2/TRBV6-3,TGTGCCAGCAGTTACACGGATTCGCCGGGGCAGTACGAGCAGTACTTC,CASSYTDSPGQYEQYF
-,TRBJ2-1,many,TRBV7-2,TGTGCCAGCAGCTTACTCGGCCAGGGGTCCTACAATGAGCAGTTCTTC,CASSLLGQGSYNEQFF
-,TRBJ1-2,many,TRBV28,TGTGCCAGCAGCTCCGGGACACCCTATGGCTACACCTTC,CASSSGTPYGYTF
-,TRBJ2-5,few,TRBV5-1,TGCGCCAGCAGCTCTGACAGGCTCCAAGAGACCCAGTACTTC,CASSSDRLQETQYF
-,TRBJ2-1,-,TRBV6-1,TGTGCCAGCAGTGTGGAACTTATCTACAATGAGCAGTTCTTC,CASSVELIYNEQFF
-,TRBJ2-7,many,TRBV7-8,TGTGCCAGCAGCTCGGGGACACATCTCTCCTACGAGCAGTACTTC,CASSSGTHLSYEQYF
TRBD2,TRBJ2-7,many,TRBV7-2,TGTGCCAGCAGCTTTTGGACTAGCGGGGGGGACGAGCAGTACTTC,CASSFWTSGGDEQYF
-,TRBJ1-2,few,TRBV20-1,TGCAGTGCTAGAGAGGGGTGGGGCGGCTACACCTTC,CSAREGWGGYTF
TRBD2,TRBJ2-3,many,TRBV7-2,TGTGCCAGCAGCCGAGGGGGACTAGCGGGAGATACGCAGTATTTT,CASSRGGLAGDTQYF
-,TRBJ2-1,many,TRBV7-2,TGTGCCAGCAGCTTAGGACAGGAATATAGCTCCTACAATGAGCAGTTCTTC,CASSLGQEYSSYNEQFF